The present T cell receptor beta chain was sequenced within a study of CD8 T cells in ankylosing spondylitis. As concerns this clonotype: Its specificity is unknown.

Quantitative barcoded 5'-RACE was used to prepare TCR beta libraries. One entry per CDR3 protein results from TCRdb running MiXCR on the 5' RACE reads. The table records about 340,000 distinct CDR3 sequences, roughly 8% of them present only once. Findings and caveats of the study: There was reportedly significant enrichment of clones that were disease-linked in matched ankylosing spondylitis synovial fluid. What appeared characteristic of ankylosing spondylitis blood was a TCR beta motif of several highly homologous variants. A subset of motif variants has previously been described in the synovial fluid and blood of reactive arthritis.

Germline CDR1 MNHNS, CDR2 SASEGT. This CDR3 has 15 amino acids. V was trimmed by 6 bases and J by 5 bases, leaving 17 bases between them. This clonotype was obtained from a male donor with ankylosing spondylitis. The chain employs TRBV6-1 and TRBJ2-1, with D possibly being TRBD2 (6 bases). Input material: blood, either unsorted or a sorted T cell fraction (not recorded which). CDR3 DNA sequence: TGTGCCAGCAGCGCCGGGGGTCTCGTACACAATGAGCAGTTCTTC. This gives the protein CASSAGGLVHNEQFF.